One and the same sample provided the 21 T cell receptor beta chains below, sequenced in a study of siplizumab effects on memory and regulatory T cells. Libraries were prepared by immunoSEQ multiplex PCR; TCRdb keeps only in-frame clonotypes and omits some of them. The data contain roughly 64,000 clones, 95% to 98% of them singletons. What was sequenced was naive CD8+ T cells sorted from blood. The receptors were sampled from a human donor in good health.

V and J are TRBV7-9 and TRBJ1-5, with 11 bases matching TRBD1. CDR3 size: 16 residues. Germline trimming cut 1 base from V and 1 base from J; bases unmatched to any gene: 0. From germline, CDR1 is SEHNR and CDR2 FQNEAQ (reference sequence). The CDR3 loop reads CASSLGTGGSNQPQHF. CDR3 coding DNA: TGTGCCAGCAGCTTAGGGACAGGGGGCAGCAATCAGCCCCAGCATTTT.

This chain uses TRBV21-1 with TRBJ1-6; whether TRBD1, the table's D call, matches the DNA was not checked. TRBV21-1 is reported as a pseudogene. The CDR3 has 19 amino acids. Here the CDR3 reads CASSRWDRNNGSYNSPLHF. The CDR3 DNA follows: TGTGCCAGCAGCAGATGGGACAGGAATAATGGCAGCTATAATTCACCCCTCCACTTT.

The gene calls are TRBV6-6 and TRBJ2-1; D may be TRBD1 or TRBD2 (5 bases each). The V end lost 2 bases, the J end lost 10 bases, and 18 bases lay between the germline ends. Germline CDR1 MNHNY, CDR2 SVGAGI (reference sequence). CDR3 size: 15 residues. The CDR3 here is CASSYTNRDLGEQFF. CDR3 coding DNA: TGTGCCAGCAGTTACACGAATCGGGACCTTGGGGAGCAGTTCTTC.

This chain links TRBV7-8 with TRBJ2-5; no clear D. Deletions cut 2 bases from V and 5 bases from J, with 6 bases between. This CDR3 comprises 12 residues. Germline CDR1 reads SGHVS; CDR2 reads FQNEAQ. Written as DNA, the CDR3 is TGTGCCAGCAGCTTACCCGGTGAGACCCAGTACTTC. It translates to CASSLPGETQYF. The whole variable domain, remainder taken from reference TRBV7-8 and TRBJ2-5, is GAGVSQSPRYKVAKRGQDVALRCDPISGHVSLFWYQQALGQGPEFLTYFQNEAQLDKSGLPSDRFFAERPEGSVSTLKIQRTQQEDSAVYLCASSLPGETQYFGPGTRLLVL.

The CDR3 region is CASSVGQGEKLFF. Written as DNA, the CDR3 is TGTGCCAGCAGCGTAGGACAGGGTGAAAAACTGTTTTTT. The rearrangement uses TRBV9 and TRBJ1-4; 7 positions match TRBD1. This CDR3 comprises 13 residues. V lost 0 bases to trimming and J lost 7 bases; unmatched junction nucleotides: 0. Germline V CDR1 and CDR2: SGDLS, YYNGEE.

Only one count was recorded for this clone. CDR3 nucleotide sequence: TGTGCCAGCAACCCGGCAGGGGGCTCCTACGAGCAGTACTTC. Translating it yields CASNPAGGSYEQYF. The rearrangement uses TRBV9 and TRBJ2-7; 7 nucleotides match TRBD1. The CDR3 consists of 14 residues. V trimming: 6 bases; J trimming: 0 bases; junction bases outside the gene matches: 6. CDR1 is SGDLS and CDR2 is YYNGEE in the germline V gene.

The rearrangement links TRBV6-5 to TRBJ2-7, with a tentative D call TRBD1 (5 bases). The CDR3 runs to 13 residues. Germline CDR1 is MNHEY and CDR2 is SVGAGI. The ends were cut back, 2 bases at V and 4 bases at J, with 9 bases in the middle. CDR3 nucleotide sequence: TGTGCCAGCAGTTACCTCCAGGGATACGAGCAGTACTTC. Residues: CASSYLQGYEQYF.

V usage is TRBV6-5 and J usage is TRBJ2-7, with 9 bases fitting TRBD1. CDR3 size: 15 residues. CDR1 MNHEY and CDR2 SVGAGI come from the germline V gene. The trim removed 5 bases at V and 3 bases at J, leaving 8 bases unmatched. The CDR3 DNA reads TGTGCCAGCAGTGGGGGACAGGGCTCCCTCTACGAGCAGTACTTC. Protein: CASSGGQGSLYEQYF.

Only one count was recorded for this clone. The chain recombines TRBV14 with TRBJ2-1; D assignment may be TRBD1 or TRBD2 (6 bases each). The CDR3 loop spans 15 amino acids. The ends were cut back, 1 base at V and 3 bases at J, with 10 bases in the middle. CDR1 is SGHDN, CDR2 FVKESK, per germline. The CDR3 DNA is TGTGCCAGCAGCCAAGTACAGGGAGGCTACAATGAGCAGTTCTTC. Its protein product is CASSQVQGGYNEQFF.

The genes are TRBV11-2 and TRBJ1-6; D remains unclear. Germline CDR1 SGHAT, CDR2 FQNNGV. Trimming took 5 bases from V and 8 from J, leaving 10 bases between them. The CDR3 has 13 residues. As DNA, the CDR3 is TGTGCCAGCAGCCTCGGGCCCTATTCACCCCTCCACTTT. It codes for CASSLGPYSPLHF.

This sequence joins TRBV6-5 and TRBJ2-1, with 10 bases fitting TRBD2. Germline V gene sequence: CDR1 MNHEY, CDR2 SVGAGI. V shed 11 bases, J shed 8 bases, and the junction held 9 bases outside the gene matches. The length of the CDR3 is 13 residues. CDR3 DNA sequence: TGTGCCGGGCAAAGCGGGGGGGTCGATGAGCAGTTCTTC. Translation: CAGQSGGVDEQFF.

The chain is built from TRBV19 and TRBJ1-2; 8 bases agree with TRBD1. The J segment lost 8 bases and the V segment lost 10 bases, leaving 6 bases of the junction unmatched. The CDR3 length is 11 residues. CDR1 is LNHDA and CDR2 is SQIVND in the germline V gene (reference sequence). Written as DNA, the CDR3 is TGTGCCATCGCGGGACAGGCAGGCTACACCTTC. It encodes CAIAGQAGYTF. The variable domain in full, with the rest retrieved from reference TRBV19 and TRBJ1-2, is DGGITQSPKYLFRKEGQNVTLSCEQNLNHDAMYWYRQDPGQGLRLIYYSQIVNDFQKGDIAEGYSVSREKKESFPLTVTSAQKNPTAFYLCAIAGQAGYTFGSGTRLTVV.

The CDR3 protein is CASSFRIGATDTQYF. Written as DNA, the CDR3 is TGTGCCAGCAGCTTTAGAATCGGGGCAACAGATACGCAGTATTTT. This chain connects TRBV11-1 to TRBJ2-3; D is tentatively TRBD1 or TRBD2 (5 bases each). The CDR3 runs 15 residues. V was cut by 3 bases and J by 3 bases, with 13 bases left in between. CDR1 and CDR2 (germline): SGHAT, FQDESV (reference sequence).

The genes are TRBV7-9 and TRBJ2-7, with TRBD2 identical over 13 bases. Trimming cost V 5 bases and J 0 bases; bases outside gene matches: 7. Germline CDR1 is SEHNR and CDR2 is FQNEAQ (reference sequence). CDR3 length: 17 residues. For the CDR3, the DNA is TGTGCCAGCAGCCTCGGACTAGCGGGGGCCCGCTCCTACGAGCAGTACTTC. Its translation is CASSLGLAGARSYEQYF.

The chain uses TRBV10-1 and TRBJ2-5; D is unclear. V was cut by 0 bases and J by 4 bases, with 3 bases left in between. Germline loops: CDR1 WNHNN, CDR2 SYGVQD (reference sequence). There are 12 residues in the CDR3. The CDR3 region is CASSESGETQYF. CDR3 nucleotide sequence: TGCGCCAGCAGTGAGTCCGGAGAGACCCAGTACTTC.

The V call is TRBV6-5, the J call TRBJ2-1; 9 nucleotides agree with TRBD2. CDR1 and CDR2 from the germline V gene are MNHEY and SVGAGI. J lost 4 bases, V lost 4 bases, and 5 bases had no gene match. This CDR3 is built from 15 residues. The CDR3 loop is CASSFAAGGYNEQFF. The DNA for the CDR3 is TGTGCCAGCAGTTTCGCAGCGGGGGGATACAATGAGCAGTTCTTC.

The V call is TRBV29-1, the J call TRBJ2-1; 7 positions agree with TRBD1. CDR1 is SQVTM and CDR2 is ANQGSEA in the germline V gene. Trimming took 8 bases from V and 6 from J; bases not matched to a gene: 10. This CDR3 contains 13 residues. This CDR3 is CSQGDSDPNEQFF. CDR3 sequence (DNA): TGCAGCCAAGGGGACAGTGACCCCAATGAGCAGTTCTTC.

V usage is TRBV6-1 and J usage is TRBJ2-7, with 11 bases matching TRBD2. Germline V gives CDR1 MNHNS, CDR2 SASEGT. The CDR3 runs 15 residues. Losses at the gene ends were 2 bases for V and 2 bases for J; bases not matched to a gene: 2. CDR3 loop: CASSEILAGAYEQYF. The CDR3 DNA sequence: TGTGCCAGCAGTGAAATACTAGCGGGGGCCTACGAGCAGTACTTC.

V is TRBV9 and J is TRBJ2-5; 9 positions match TRBD2. V dropped 0 bases and J dropped 0; count of bases not matched to a gene: 3. Germline lookup yields CDR1 SGDLS and CDR2 YYNGEE. The CDR3 runs to 16 residues. The CDR3: CASSVGLAGDQETQYF. The CDR3 DNA is TGTGCCAGCAGCGTAGGATTAGCGGGGGACCAAGAGACCCAGTACTTC.

The chain joins TRBV27 to TRBJ1-6; tentatively, D is TRBD1 (5 bases). Germline V gene sequence: CDR1 MNHEY, CDR2 SMNVEV (reference sequence). Deletions cut 5 bases from V and 7 bases from J, with 21 bases between. The CDR3 loop spans 17 amino acids. For the CDR3, the DNA is TGTGCCAGCAGTCAATACGGGACGGGAAACGGAAATTCACCCCTCCACTTT. Residues: CASSQYGTGNGNSPLHF.

The V gene is TRBV5-4, the J gene TRBJ1-5; D not resolved. The CDR3 is made up of 13 amino acids. Trimming left V 0 bases short and J 5 bases short, with 6 bases between. Per germline, CDR1 SGHNT and CDR2 YYREEE (reference sequence). CDR3 sequence: CASSLGEDQPQHF. The CDR3 nucleotides read TGTGCCAGCAGCTTGGGGGAGGATCAGCCCCAGCATTTT. The full variable domain, rest sourced from reference TRBV5-4 and TRBJ1-5, is ETGVTQSPTHLIKTRGQQVTLRCSSQSGHNTVSWYQQALGQGPQFIFQYYREEENGRGNFPPRFSGLQFPNYSSELNVNALELDDSALYLCASSLGEDQPQHFGDGTRLSIL.